This T cell receptor (beta chain) was retrieved from a study of CD8+ T cells in alopecia areata. The CDR3 is made up of 14 amino acids. The ends were cut back, 6 bases at V and 1 base at J, with 13 bases in the middle. The germline V gene has CDR1 SNHLY and CDR2 FYNNEI. In each case, RNA was isolated and then reverse transcribed into cDNA as the sequencing template. Method: immunoSEQ multiplex PCR; TCRdb's copy keeps in-frame clones and lacks some. The sample includes about 160,000 clones, under 70% of them seen just once. Treatment specified: oral pan-JAK inhibitor, 5-10 mg twice daily. This clone showed up just a few times.

This specimen was CD4+ T cells sorted from blood, taken at week 4, from a patient treated with tofacitinib. The sequence was collected from a human donor with alopecia areata. The V and J genes are TRBV2 and TRBJ2-7; D remains ambiguous. CDR3 DNA sequence: TGTGCCAGCAGAACGACACCAGGATCCTACGAGCAGTACTTC. It is translated as CASRTTPGSYEQYF.